This T cell receptor (beta chain) was sequenced for a study of blood T cell repertoires in COVID-19. About the research overall: The origin of the acute and convalescent COVID-19 samples was the United States, Italy and Spain.

The CDR3 has 13 residues. The ends were cut back, 3 bases at V and 5 bases at J, with 11 bases in the middle. Germline loops: CDR1 SGHRS, CDR2 YFSETQ. Per the authors' pipeline: Amplification of reference gene primers provided the estimated nucleated cell counts. The method was immunoSEQ multiplex PCR; TCRdb's version includes in-frame clones alone and lacks a portion of them. The D gene and trimming were derived from the DNA, and the V and J assignments and clone size from that table. The sample gives approximately 230,000 clones, approximately 80% of which show up once; roughly 4.6% is in the top ten.

Sequencing was performed on peripheral blood. The chain carries TRBV5-1 and TRBJ1-2, with D perhaps TRBD1 (5 bases). The receptor was derived from a woman older than 75 with active or convalescent COVID-19. The CDR3, as DNA: TGCGCCAGCAGCTCTCCTCAGGGATATGGCTACACCTTC. Translating gives CASSSPQGYGYTF. Filled out from reference TRBV5-1 and TRBJ1-2, the complete variable domain reads KAGVTQTPRYLIKTRGQQVTLSCSPISGHRSVSWYQQTPGQGLQFLFEYFSETQRNKGNFPGRFSGRQFSNSRSEMNVSTLELGDSALYLCASSSPQGYGYTFGSGTRLTVV.